This T cell receptor beta chain was retrieved from a study of blood T cells in healthy people across ages. Study-level background: Per two T cells, template switching captured roughly one barcoded beta molecule. General study results and limits: Roughly linear declines in TCR beta diversity per million T cells occurred with age.

This clonotype was seen a handful of times. Its antigen is as yet unknown. Next came a second PCR, run for roughly 6 to 11 cycles, which used a sample-barcoded 5' primer along with a J-beta primer mix. From the 5' RACE reads, TCRdb called clonotypes with MiXCR, one entry per CDR3 protein. The sample includes fewer than 2,000,000 distinct CDR3 sequences, roughly a third of them seen just once. This CDR3 has 13 amino acids. Trimming pared 6 bases from V and 5 bases from J, leaving 13 bases between. Germline CDR1 and CDR2: MNHNS and SASEGT. Sequencing was done on a sample of blood. This chain links TRBV6-1 with TRBJ1-1, with D tentatively TRBD1 (5 bases). This receptor was obtained from a woman aged 25 to 39 in good health. The CDR3 bases are TGTGCCAGCAGGGAGCTAAGGGGTACTGAAGCTTTCTTT. Protein product: CASRELRGTEAFF.